Sequencing of this TCR beta chain was carried out in a study of blood T cell repertoires in COVID-19. Across the study: Samples came from the United States, Italy and Spain, spanning acute and convalescent COVID-19.

Germline loops: CDR1 SGHKS, CDR2 YYEKEE (reference sequence). The V gene lost 4 bases and the J gene lost 6 bases, with 11 bases spanning the gap. The CDR3 contains 12 residues. The authors' processing: Reference gene primer amplification in the assay estimated nucleated cell counts. The data were produced by immunoSEQ multiplex PCR, yet TCRdb's version contains in-frame clones alone and is incomplete. V, J and clone size are taken as reported in that table, and D and trimming were inferred from the DNA itself. This sample has a few hundred thousand clones, with just under 90% found just once. Seattle-derived patients entered the study during active infection and were followed longitudinally.

This receptor was identified in a woman aged 50 to 60 with COVID-19, enrolled during active disease. This chain uses TRBV5-5 with TRBJ2-7; perhaps TRBD1 as D (5 bases). Specimen: peripheral blood. CDR3 region: CASSTPGIEQYF. The DNA for the CDR3 is TGTGCCAGCAGCACCCCAGGGATCGAGCAGTACTTC.